These 9 T cell receptor beta chains share one sample of origin, sequenced in a study of technical replicates of blood from a few donors. Sequencing was performed with immunoSEQ multiplex PCR; in TCRdb, only in-frame clones are kept and a portion is missing. The repertoire consists of more than 70,000 clones, with roughly 94% occurring once and the leading ten covering roughly 0.27%. The sample was T cells isolated from PBMCs. All receptors come from a human donor in good health.

The genes are TRBV5-4 and TRBJ1-1; TRBD1 is a possible D gene (6 bases). The germline CDR1 and CDR2 sequences are SGHNT and YYREEE (reference sequence). The CDR3 is made up of 14 amino acids. Trimming took 4 bases from V and 1 from J, leaving 11 bases between them. CDR3 coding DNA: TGTGCCAGCAGCCCGACAGGAGCGAACACTGAAGCTTTCTTT. Protein product: CASSPTGANTEAFF.

The rearrangement joins TRBV5-8 to TRBJ2-5, with TRBD2 as a possible D gene (6 bases). Germline lookup yields CDR1 SGHTS and CDR2 YDEGEE. CDR3 length: 16 residues. The germline V and J ends were trimmed by 0 bases and 5 bases, with 17 bases remaining between them. This chain's CDR3 is CASSLAPSRGKETQYF. The CDR3 bases are TGTGCCAGCAGCTTGGCCCCAAGCCGGGGGAAGGAGACCCAGTACTTC.

The rearrangement joins TRBV6-1 to TRBJ1-2, with D perhaps matching TRBD1 (6 bases). This CDR3 is built from 15 residues. Trimming took 5 bases from V and 1 from J, leaving 14 bases between them. In germline, CDR1 is MNHNS, CDR2 SASEGT. CDR3 amino acids: CASSRQALLNYGYTF. CDR3 DNA sequence: TGTGCCAGCAGTCGACAGGCACTCCTTAACTATGGCTACACCTTC.

The chain carries TRBV14 and TRBJ2-3; 8 bases line up with TRBD2. V gave up 4 bases and J gave up 1 base; unmatched junction bases: 7. Germline lookup yields CDR1 SGHDN and CDR2 FVKESK. The CDR3 is 16 residues long. This chain's CDR3 is CASSLHVLAGTDTQYF. The CDR3 DNA sequence: TGTGCCAGCAGCCTCCACGTACTAGCGGGCACAGATACGCAGTATTTT.

The chain uses TRBV7-2 and TRBJ1-2; TRBD1 matches at 7 bases. After removal of 5 bases from V and 0 bases from J, the junction contained 6 bases not matched to a gene. This CDR3 comprises 15 residues. CDR1 SGHTA and CDR2 FQGNSA come from the germline V gene. CDR3 sequence reads: CASSMARGANYGYTF. CDR3 sequence (DNA): TGTGCCAGCAGCATGGCCAGGGGGGCTAACTATGGCTACACCTTC.

The chain uses TRBV6-5 and TRBJ1-2; 7 bases align to TRBD1. The trim removed 0 bases at V and 4 bases at J, leaving 5 bases unmatched. Per germline, CDR1 MNHEY and CDR2 SVGAGI. This CDR3 contains 15 residues. The CDR3 DNA reads as TGTGCCAGCAGTTACTCCCCAGGGGGTCTCTATGGCTACACCTTC. It specifies CASSYSPGGLYGYTF.

This rearrangement joins TRBV6-5 to TRBJ2-2; 10 bases match TRBD2. V was clipped by 7 bases and J by 6 bases; unmatched bases: 8. Germline CDR1 MNHEY, CDR2 SVGAGI. The CDR3 extends over 15 amino acids. CDR3 region: CASNPLAGVPGELFF. The CDR3 DNA follows: TGTGCCAGCAACCCTCTAGCGGGAGTTCCCGGGGAGCTGTTTTTT.

On this clone: This specimen includes other DNA sequences encoding the same CDR3. This rearrangement joins TRBV6-5 to TRBJ1-2; maybe TRBD1 (6 bases). The CDR3 has 13 amino acids. Deletions cut 6 bases from V and 7 bases from J, with 15 bases between. CDR1 and CDR2 from the germline V gene are MNHEY and SVGAGI. CDR3 DNA sequence: TGTGCCAGCAGCCCCCGTGACAGGTCTGGCTACACCTTC. Its translation is CASSPRDRSGYTF.

This chain links TRBV2 with TRBJ2-7, with 9 bases identical to TRBD1. The CDR3 sequence is 13 residues long. V shed 6 bases and J 3 bases; nucleotides not matched to a gene: 3. In germline, CDR1 is SNHLY, CDR2 FYNNEI. CDR3 amino acids: CASRWTGVYEQYF. The CDR3 nucleotides read TGTGCCAGCAGGTGGACAGGGGTCTACGAGCAGTACTTC.